This paragraph covers one TCR beta chain sequence. The clone's antigen remains unknown. No much larger clone is present one base from it, and per-base qualities are unavailable. From cysteine to phenylalanine, the CDR3 is 14 amino acids long. Of the read, only the CDR3 DNA is kept; its 42 bases are in frame from base 1. The V end gives up 4 bases and the J end 3 bases, leaving 3 bases in the junction not matched to a gene. Per the germline V gene, SGHRS is the CDR1 and YFSETQ is the CDR2. The data are from a study of cytomegalovirus exposure and HLA in healthy donors (dated by TCRdb to the late 2010s). Study-level background: According to an earlier analysis of several hundred of the donors, about 179 million T cells yielded approximately 120 million unique TCR beta sequences and around 280 Gb of sequence data. The study aimed to test whether signatures of past pathogen exposure could be identified by cataloging public T cell receptors. In the later analysis, no new phenotypic data were used to find candidate immune exposures; instead, reliance was placed on TCR beta sequences and their occurrence across donors. An early release covering just under 650 HLA-typed donors comprised about 300 gigabases of sequencing data and 65 million to 100 million unique TCR sequences. Besides the first cohort of around 670 subjects, a separate validation cohort made up of 95 to 150 different subjects was used. Donor age, sex, ethnicity and CMV serostatus were collected together with the repertoire data. The number of typed donors differed by locus: about 620-630 for A, B, C, DRB1 and DQB1; 500 to 550 for DQA1; some 590 for DPA1; and around 450 for DPB1. Genome-wide SNP genotypes for about 65% of the roughly 670 donors were used in a later genetic analysis, which treated that subset as a discovery cohort. All discovery cohort repertoires had been generated on a single sequencing platform. To study patterns of TCR occurrence, a later analysis re-analyzed previously published TCR beta repertoires from just over 650 donors and added high-resolution HLA genotyping. Using immunosequencing, the study profiled T cell repertoires from 500 to 800 subjects and related those repertoires to cytomegalovirus serostatus. Both class I and class II loci were covered by HLA typing, at four-digit resolution. A few DR-DQ haplotypes were handled as single units for association and clustering because linkage in the cohort was strong. Of the 350 to 450 genotyped donors, approximately 83% fell in the genetic ancestry cluster associated with self-reported Caucasian donors. To decide whether each TCR beta V gene segment behaved as functional or pseudogenic, an earlier analysis of over 500 of the donors relied on high-throughput TCR beta sequencing. On average, roughly 250,000 unique TCR beta nucleotide sequences were sequenced per donor among a few hundred genotyped donors of the cohort, with about 19% of those sequences being non-productive. The study combined high-throughput TCR immunosequencing, statistical association of individual TCRs with disease status, and machine learning to predict cytomegalovirus infection status.

The receptor library was made with the immunoSEQ multiplex PCR assay. For the multiplex PCR, a mixture combining 60 forward primers for TCR Vbeta segments and 13 reverse primers for TCR Jbeta segments was used. The CDR3 region of rearranged TCR beta genes was amplified from genomic DNA by a multiplex PCR assay. On the Illumina HiSeq System, the amplified TCR beta libraries were sequenced as 87-base-pair reads. The study's processing was this. A later analysis counted approximately 84 million unique TCR beta chains across the 500 to 850 repertoires, and some 12 million of these chains were shared by at least two donors. Raw reads were error-corrected and collapsed into unique sequences with a nearest-neighbor algorithm that merged closely related sequences to remove PCR and sequencing errors. CDR3 sequences were aligned to IMGT reference sequences to assign V, D and J gene segments. Each retained sequence needed at least a six-nucleotide match to both a V gene segment and a J gene segment. A rearrangement was called productive if the CDR3 had no stop codons and remained in frame with V and J, and every other rearrangement was called non-productive. Following IMGT convention, CDR3 was defined as the stretch from the second conserved V-encoded cysteine up to the conserved J-encoded phenylalanine. In an earlier analysis of more than 550 of the donors, sequences lacking an unambiguous match to a single V gene segment were excluded. In an earlier analysis of around 590 of the donors, a V segment was called functional when productive rearrangements were above 56.7%, and segregating when the standard deviation between donors exceeded 5%. To diagnose cytomegalovirus status from the catalog of TCR beta chain sequences, a statistical classification framework was built. A later analysis assigned V and J genes by comparing TCR nucleotide sequences with IMGT/GENE-DB human TR gene sequences. A later analysis assigned CDR3 sequences and most-parsimonious VDJ recombination scenarios with the TCRdist pipeline. In a later analysis, each TCR beta chain was defined by its CDR3 amino acid sequence together with its V-gene family, and reads lacking a unique V-gene family were excluded. As a way to deal with suspected cross-contamination and a sequencing artifact, a later analysis dropped roughly 620 nucleotide sequences that were highly shared and had low generation probability. For each public chain, a later analysis derived a clonal expansion index from normalized ranks of inferred template counts within each repertoire. In a later analysis, generation probabilities were computed with a VDJ recombination model fitted to out-of-frame rearrangements, and the resulting probabilities were checked against IGoR. Hypergeometric tests were used in a later analysis to score TCR-TCR, TCR-HLA and TCR-CMV co-occurrence, with a repertoire-size bias correction applied to the TCR pairs. False discovery rates were estimated in a later analysis by permuting HLA or CMV assignments 20 times. A later analysis grouped co-occurring TCRs with DBSCAN, adding TCRdist sequence similarity when clustering within HLA-allele-positive subsets. For co-occurrence clustering, repertoires with fewer than 30,000 or more than 120,000 public chains were excluded, along with roughly five repertoires with anomalous nucleotide sharing. Entries here come from immuneACCESS through TCRdb and include only in-frame sequences with V and J called. Some clones fail to appear in such tables; in the studies checked, an unresolved V gene covers under half of the shortfall, and the cause of the remainder is unknown. For V, J and clone size, that table is used; D and trimming come from the DNA. Here the sample has 130,000 to 150,000 clones; 65% to 80% occur a single time. Around 10% of the sample is taken by the ten largest.

The cohort was made up of about 610 healthy bone marrow donors. All cohort members were sampled while nominally healthy, although unrecorded immune exposures were likely present. The donor was CMV seropositive and belonged to the group of more than 250 seropositive cohort members. A peripheral blood sample was provided by each donor, and peripheral blood mononuclear cells were used for TCR beta sequencing. The Qiagen DNeasy Blood Extraction Kit was used to extract genomic DNA from the blood cell samples. Here is what the overall study found, with its caveats: The earlier analysis of approximately 540 of the donors excluded roughly 17 rarely observed V segments, including chromosome 9 orphons, because counts were too low. While some public TCRs were present in many individuals, most TCR sequences turned up only very rarely across donors. The only immune exposure information available for the cohort was CMV serostatus. A further reported finding was that TCR beta sequences accurately predicted the HLA-A and HLA-B alleles for most subjects in the first cohort. In a later analysis, HLA-associated TCR beta chains showed more clonal expansion and lower generation probabilities than non-associated chains that were equally common. In the study, about 150 TCR beta chains were listed as associated with cytomegalovirus. Correlated functional status among segregating V segments might be attributable to linkage disequilibrium, but an unknown experimental factor could not be ruled out. The 87-base-pair reads could not distinguish some IMGT-functional V segments, including TRBV6-2 and TRBV6-3, so those segments were excluded. A few of the identified cytomegalovirus-associated TCR beta chains were confirmed in vitro to be specific for cytomegalovirus antigens. According to a later analysis, most CMV-associated TCR beta chains appeared to be HLA-restricted, and the HLA associations seemed to be driven largely by CMV exposure. Only TCR beta chains were sequenced in this cohort, and the absence of alpha or paired-chain data limited detectable features. In a later genetic analysis, a missense DCLRE1C variant was associated with V-gene and J-gene trimming of TCR beta chains, and the association was replicated in an independent cohort. An earlier analysis of roughly 570 of the donors showed that most TCR beta V segments appeared in productive rearrangements either about 87% or about 30% of the time, which broadly matched IMGT annotations. According to a later analysis, TCR association rates differed among HLA loci, with DRB1 alleles showing the most associated TCRs and HLA-C alleles showing the fewest. The classifier was reported to diagnose cytomegalovirus status with high specificity and sensitivity in both the original cohort and the validation cohort. Assigning TCR associations to individual alleles was difficult when HLA alleles, especially DR and DQ, strongly co-occurred. The sequencing pipeline was judged likely to have produced a cluster of highly shared sequence variants as a technical artifact. Sequencing depth was assumed to be roughly uniform across donors in the presence/absence analyses, though that assumption may not hold. A later analysis associated around 16,000 TCR beta sequences with specific HLA alleles at a false discovery rate of 0.05. Because HLA typing was unavailable for some donors at each locus, only the typed subset was used in association tests. The authors suggested that the approach could potentially be extended to other disease states and immunological phenotypes. In a later analysis, several top co-occurrence clusters were reported to appear linked to parvovirus B19, influenza, CMV and Epstein-Barr virus. Compared with the approximately 670-donor mean, donors in an Asian-associated ancestry cluster had fewer N-insertions in productive TCRs, according to a later genetic analysis.

The material sequenced was PBMCs. Rearrangement joined TRBV5-1 to TRBJ2-1, and 8 bases in between align with TRBD1. This receptor was identified in a woman in her 50s in good health and CMV-seropositive. The sequenced DNA: TGCGCCAGCAGCACCGGACAGGGCTACAATGAGCAGTTCTTC. This encodes CASSTGQGYNEQFF.